This T cell receptor (beta chain) comes out of a study of CXCR3-negative and CXCR3-positive naive CD8 T cells. Per germline, CDR1 SEHNR and CDR2 FQNEAQ (reference sequence). CDR3 length equals 14 residues. As to this clonotype: Its antigen is still unknown.

Points from the study as a whole: CXCR3-positive naive cells carried more hydrophobic TRB CDR3s than CXCR3-negative ones.

UMI-tagged TRB cDNA libraries were built via 5' RACE. Following a re-call of the 5' RACE reads, TCRdb has one entry per CDR3 protein and lacks DNA. This table lists 100,000 to 150,000 distinct CDR3 sequences. The sequence derives from a human donor in good health. Some clones in this sample may be carry-over from other donors' samples. The specimen sequenced was naive CXCR3- CD8+ T cells from blood. The subset denotes: CD45RO-CCR7+CD27+CD95- naive CD8+ T cells lacking CXCR3 (TNR3-). The chain is built from TRBV7-9 and TRBJ2-7; TCRdb designates TRBD1, a call that cannot be tested without DNA. The CDR3 reads CASSFNLAGVEQYF.